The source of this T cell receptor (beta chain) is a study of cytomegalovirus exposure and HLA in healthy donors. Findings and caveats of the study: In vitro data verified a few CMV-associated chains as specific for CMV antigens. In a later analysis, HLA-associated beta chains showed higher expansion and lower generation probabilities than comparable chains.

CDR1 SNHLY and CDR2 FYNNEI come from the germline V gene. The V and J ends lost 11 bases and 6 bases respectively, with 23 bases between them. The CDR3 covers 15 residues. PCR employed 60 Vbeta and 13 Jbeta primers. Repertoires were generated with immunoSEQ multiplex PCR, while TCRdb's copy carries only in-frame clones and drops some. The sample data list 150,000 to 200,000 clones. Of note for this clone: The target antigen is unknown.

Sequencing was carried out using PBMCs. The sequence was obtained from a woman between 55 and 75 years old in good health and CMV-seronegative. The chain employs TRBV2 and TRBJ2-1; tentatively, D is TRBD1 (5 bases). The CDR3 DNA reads TGTGCCTCCGGCCCACAGGTTATAGGCCCCAATGAGCAGTTCTTC. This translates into CASGPQVIGPNEQFF.